This is a list of T cell receptor beta chains from one sample in a study of shared clonotypes between healthy human individuals. Clones were sequenced by immunoSEQ multiplex PCR, and TCRdb holds only the in-frame ones, with some missing. The table shows 800,000 to 950,000 clones, with around 96% occurring only once. Sequencing used naive CD8+ T cells sorted from blood. The origin of the receptors is a man aged 25 to 40 in good health. CDR3s include the opening cysteine and the closing phenylalanine or tryptophan. D genes are given only for firm matches. Clone size, where shown, is once, few, many, or a class for clones that have expanded.

d_call j_call v_call clone_size cdr3_nt cdr3_aa
TRBD2 TRBJ2-1 TRBV9 NA TGTGCCAGCAGCCCAAGGACTAGCGGGAGGGCCAATGAGCAGTTCTTC CASSPRTSGRANEQFF
NA TRBJ2-7 TRBV11-2 NA TGTGCCAGCAGCTTAAACGGGAACGAGCAGTACTTC CASSLNGNEQYF
NA TRBJ2-7 TRBV13 NA TGTGCCAGCAGCTTAGGGAAGCTATACGAGCAGTACTTC CASSLGKLYEQYF
TRBD1 TRBJ2-2 TRBV9 NA TGTGCCAGCAGCGTGGGACAGGGAACCGGGGAGCTGTTTTTT CASSVGQGTGELFF
TRBD2 TRBJ2-6 TRBV27 few TGTGCCAGCAGTAGGCAAGCGGGGCTCTCTGGGGCCAACGTCCTGACTTTC CASSRQAGLSGANVLTF
TRBD2 TRBJ2-3 TRBV15 once TGTGCCACTAGCAGAGGCTGGACTAGCGGGAGCACAGATACGCAGTATTTT CATSRGWTSGSTDTQYF
NA TRBJ2-7 TRBV6-1 NA TGTGCCAGCAGTGGGGGGTTTAGGGACTACGAGCAGTACTTC CASSGGFRDYEQYF
NA TRBJ2-7 TRBV4-1 NA TGCGCCAGCAGCCAAGGTGAGGGGGTCTACGAGCAGTACTTC CASSQGEGVYEQYF
TRBD1 TRBJ1-1 TRBV28 NA TGTGCCAGCAGTCCCCCGGACAGGGTAAACACTGAAGCTTTCTTT CASSPPDRVNTEAFF
NA TRBJ2-7 TRBV11-1 NA TGTGCCAGCAGCCCCAAGCTAAGCAGCTCCTACGAGCAGTACTTC CASSPKLSSSYEQYF
TRBD2 TRBJ2-3 TRBV4-3 NA TGCGCCAGCAGCCCCGGGACTAGCGGCACAGATACGCAGTATTTT CASSPGTSGTDTQYF
TRBD2 TRBJ2-5 TRBV27 NA TGTGCCAGCAGTTCCACTAGCGGACAAGAGACCCAGTACTTC CASSSTSGQETQYF
TRBD1 TRBJ1-3 TRBV7-9 NA TGTGCCAGCAGCGAACAGGGGGGCACGGGAAACACCATATATTTT CASSEQGGTGNTIYF
NA TRBJ2-7 TRBV11-2 NA TGTGCCAGCAGCTTGGCCAGGCAGTACTCCTACGAGCAGTACTTC CASSLARQYSYEQYF
NA TRBJ2-7 TRBV25-1 NA TGTGCCAGCAGTGAATTAAGCGACGGGGAGCAGTACTTC CASSELSDGEQYF
NA TRBJ1-1 TRBV11-2 NA TGTGCCAGCAGCTTAGCCAGTGCCTGGGAAGCTTTCTTT CASSLASAWEAFF
TRBD1 TRBJ1-1 TRBV28 NA TGTGCCAGCCGAAACAGGGGGGGTAACACTGAAGCTTTCTTT CASRNRGGNTEAFF
TRBD2 TRBJ2-1 TRBV5-1 few TGCGCCAGCAGCCCGACTAGCGGTAATGAGCAGTTCTTC CASSPTSGNEQFF
NA TRBJ2-3 TRBV28 NA TGTGCCAGCAGATCGCCCGTGCGTACCAGCACAGATACGCAGTATTTT CASRSPVRTSTDTQYF
NA TRBJ2-7 TRBV10-1 NA TGCGCCAGCAGCGCGGGCCCCTCCTACGAGCAGTACTTC CASSAGPSYEQYF
TRBD2 TRBJ2-7 TRBV19 NA TGTGCCAGTAGTATAGGGGGACTAGCGGGCTCCTACGAGCAGTACTTC CASSIGGLAGSYEQYF
TRBD2 TRBJ2-2 TRBV28 NA TGTGCCAGCCAAGGGCAAGCGGGATATAACACCGGGGAGCTGTTTTTT CASQGQAGYNTGELFF
NA TRBJ2-7 TRBV5-4 NA TGTGCCAGCAGCTTGGATGGACAGACCTACGAGCAGTACTTC CASSLDGQTYEQYF
TRBD1 TRBJ1-1 TRBV7-6 NA TGTGCCAGCAGCTCGGGACAGGGGAACACTGAAGCTTTCTTT CASSSGQGNTEAFF
TRBD1 TRBJ2-2 TRBV5-1 NA TGCGCCAGCAGCTTCGGACAGGGAGGCACCGGGGAGCTGTTTTTT CASSFGQGGTGELFF
TRBD2 TRBJ2-1 TRBV10-2 NA TGCGCCAGCATCAAATCTTGGCGGGAGGGCTTAGATGAGCAGTTCTTC CASIKSWREGLDEQFF
NA TRBJ2-5 TRBV7-9 once TGTGCCAGCAGCTTGAACCCCCAAGAGACCCAGTACTTC CASSLNPQETQYF
NA TRBJ2-3 TRBV7-9 NA TGTGCCAGCAGCCTAGGGACGCGAGATACGCAGTATTTT CASSLGTRDTQYF
TRBD2 TRBJ2-1 TRBV14 NA TGTGCCAGCAGCCAAGAAGACCGGGAGGTCGGTGGCAATGAGCAGTTCTTC CASSQEDREVGGNEQFF